This T cell receptor (beta chain) was captured by sequencing in a study of shared clonotypes between healthy human individuals. Whole-study context: Aged 18 to 49, the donors were two women and a few men.

Germline V CDR1 and CDR2: SQVTM, ANQGSEA. The CDR3 runs to 9 residues. V lost 4 bases, J lost 11 bases, and 8 bases lay in between. The assay ran at deep level. Genomic DNA per cell subset filled all wells of several immunoSEQ plates. Authors' processing steps: Junction-only sequences produced by ImmunoSEQ had no quality scores, so filtering differed. TCRdb keeps only in-frame clones here, not all; method: immunoSEQ multiplex PCR. V and J calls and clone size are as listed in that table; D and trimming were resolved from the DNA. Among 400,000 to 600,000 clones listed, 70% to 80% were seen once. The genes are TRBV29-1 and TRBJ1-2, with no clear D. This clonotype originated in a woman between 40 and 50 years old in good health. Some clones in this sample may be carry-over from other donors' samples. Input material: PBMCs. The CDR3 region has the DNA TGCAGCGTTGGGGAGGCGTACACCTTC. It yields the protein CSVGEAYTF.